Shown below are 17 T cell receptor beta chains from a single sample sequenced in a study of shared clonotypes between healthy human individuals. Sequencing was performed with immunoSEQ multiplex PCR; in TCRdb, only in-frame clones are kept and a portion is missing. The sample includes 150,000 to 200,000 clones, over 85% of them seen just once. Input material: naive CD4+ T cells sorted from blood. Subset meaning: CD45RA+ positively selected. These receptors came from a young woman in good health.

CDR3 coding DNA: TGCGCCAGCAGCCTGGGGACTAGCGGGAGGGCGGGGGAGCAGTACTTC. Protein: CASSLGTSGRAGEQYF. The J gene is TRBJ2-7, the V gene TRBV5-1, with 16 bases that match TRBD2. The CDR3 has 16 residues. V dropped 4 bases and J dropped 7; count of bases not matched to a gene: 8. From germline, CDR1 is SGHRS and CDR2 YFSETQ.

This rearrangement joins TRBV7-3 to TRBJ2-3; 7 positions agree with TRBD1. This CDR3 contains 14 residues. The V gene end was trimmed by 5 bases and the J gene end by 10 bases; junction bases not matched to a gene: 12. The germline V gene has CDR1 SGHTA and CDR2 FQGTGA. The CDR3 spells CASSPDRTTGAQYF. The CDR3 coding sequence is TGTGCCAGCAGCCCGGACAGGACCACTGGTGCGCAGTATTTT.

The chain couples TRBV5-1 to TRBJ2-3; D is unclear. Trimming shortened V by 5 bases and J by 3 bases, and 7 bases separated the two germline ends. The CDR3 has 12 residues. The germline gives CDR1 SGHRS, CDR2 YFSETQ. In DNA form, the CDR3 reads TGCGCCAGCAGAGAAGAGACAGATACGCAGTATTTT. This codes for CASREETDTQYF.

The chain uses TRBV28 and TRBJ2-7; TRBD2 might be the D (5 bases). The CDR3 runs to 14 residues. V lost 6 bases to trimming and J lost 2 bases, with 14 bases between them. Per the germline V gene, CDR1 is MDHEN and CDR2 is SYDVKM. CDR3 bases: TGTGCCAGCAGCCGGAGGACTGAACCCTACGAGCAGTACTTC. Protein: CASSRRTEPYEQYF.

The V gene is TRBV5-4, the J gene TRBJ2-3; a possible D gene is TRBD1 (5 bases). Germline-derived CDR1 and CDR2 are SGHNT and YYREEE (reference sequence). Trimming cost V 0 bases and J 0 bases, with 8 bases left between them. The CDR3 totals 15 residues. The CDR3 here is CASSLAGISTDTQYF. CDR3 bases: TGTGCCAGCAGCTTGGCAGGGATTAGCACAGATACGCAGTATTTT.

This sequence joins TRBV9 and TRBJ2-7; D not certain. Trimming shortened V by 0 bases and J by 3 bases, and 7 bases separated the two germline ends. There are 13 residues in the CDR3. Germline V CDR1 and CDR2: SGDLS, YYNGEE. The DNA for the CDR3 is TGTGCCAGCAGCGTAGCGTCCAACTACGAGCAGTACTTC. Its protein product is CASSVASNYEQYF.

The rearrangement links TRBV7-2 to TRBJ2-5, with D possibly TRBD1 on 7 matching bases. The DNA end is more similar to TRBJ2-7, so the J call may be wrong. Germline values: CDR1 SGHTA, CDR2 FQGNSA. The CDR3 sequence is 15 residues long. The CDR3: CASSTGGTVLHEQYF. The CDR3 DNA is TGTGCCAGCAGCACGGGCGGGACAGTCCTTCACGAGCAGTACTTC.

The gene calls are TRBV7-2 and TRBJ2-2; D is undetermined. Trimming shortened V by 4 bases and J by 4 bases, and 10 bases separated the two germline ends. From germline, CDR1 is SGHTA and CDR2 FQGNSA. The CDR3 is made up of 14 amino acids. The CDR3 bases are TGTGCCAGCAGCTCCGTAGTAAGCACCGGGGAGCTGTTTTTT. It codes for CASSSVVSTGELFF.

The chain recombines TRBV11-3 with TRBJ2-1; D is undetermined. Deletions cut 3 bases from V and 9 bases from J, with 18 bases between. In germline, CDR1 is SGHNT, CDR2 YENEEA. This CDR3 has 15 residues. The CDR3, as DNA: TGTGCCAGCAGCTTTGGGTTCCCAGTCCTGGGTGAGCAGTTCTTC. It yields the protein CASSFGFPVLGEQFF. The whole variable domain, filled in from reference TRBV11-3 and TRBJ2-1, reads EAGVVQSPRYKIIEKKQPVAFWCNPISGHNTLYWYLQNLGQGPELLIRYENEEAVDDSQLPKDRFSAERLKGVDSTLKIQPAELGDSAVYLCASSFGFPVLGEQFFGPGTRLTVL.

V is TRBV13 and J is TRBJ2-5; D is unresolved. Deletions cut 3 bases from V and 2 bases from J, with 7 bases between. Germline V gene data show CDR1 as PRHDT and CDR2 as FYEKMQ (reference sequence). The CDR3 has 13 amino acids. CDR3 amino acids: CASSFSRQETQYF. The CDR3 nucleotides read TGTGCCAGCAGCTTCTCCAGGCAAGAGACCCAGTACTTC.

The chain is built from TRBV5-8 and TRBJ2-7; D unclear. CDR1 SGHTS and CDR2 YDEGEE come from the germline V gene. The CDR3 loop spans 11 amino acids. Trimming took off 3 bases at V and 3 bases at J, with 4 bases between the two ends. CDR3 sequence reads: CASSWNYEQYF. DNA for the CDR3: TGTGCCAGCAGCTGGAACTACGAGCAGTACTTC.

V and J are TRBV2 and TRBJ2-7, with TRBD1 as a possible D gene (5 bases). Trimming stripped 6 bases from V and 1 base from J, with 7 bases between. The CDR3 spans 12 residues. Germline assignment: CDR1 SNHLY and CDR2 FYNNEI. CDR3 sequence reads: CASRQESYEQYF. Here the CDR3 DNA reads TGTGCCAGCAGACAGGAATCCTACGAGCAGTACTTC.

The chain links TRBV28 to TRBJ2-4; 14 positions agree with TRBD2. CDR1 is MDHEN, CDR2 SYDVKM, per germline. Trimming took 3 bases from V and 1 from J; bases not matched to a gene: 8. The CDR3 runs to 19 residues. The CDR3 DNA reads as TGTGCCAGCAGTTTCGACGGGACTAGCGGGAGTCGGGCCAAAAACATTCAGTACTTC. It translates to CASSFDGTSGSRAKNIQYF.

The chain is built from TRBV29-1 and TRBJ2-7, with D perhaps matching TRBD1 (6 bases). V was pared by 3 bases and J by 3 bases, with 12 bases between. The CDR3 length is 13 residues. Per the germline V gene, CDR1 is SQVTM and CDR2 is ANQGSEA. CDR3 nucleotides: TGCAGCGTTGAGTCGGCGACAGGCTACGAGCAGTACTTC. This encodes CSVESATGYEQYF.

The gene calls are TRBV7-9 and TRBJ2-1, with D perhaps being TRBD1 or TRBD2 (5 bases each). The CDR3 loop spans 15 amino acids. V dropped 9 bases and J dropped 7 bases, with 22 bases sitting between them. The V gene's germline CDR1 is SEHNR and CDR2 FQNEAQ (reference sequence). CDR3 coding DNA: TGTGCCAGTTTGTTCCCCGCGGGTGAGGGGAATGAGCAGTTCTTC. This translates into CASLFPAGEGNEQFF.

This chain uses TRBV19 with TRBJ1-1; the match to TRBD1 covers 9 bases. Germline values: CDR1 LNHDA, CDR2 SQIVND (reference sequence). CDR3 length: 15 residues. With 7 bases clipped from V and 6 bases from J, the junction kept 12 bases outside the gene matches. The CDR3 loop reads CASNSDRGQASEAFF. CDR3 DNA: TGTGCCAGTAACTCGGACAGGGGACAAGCCTCTGAAGCTTTCTTT.

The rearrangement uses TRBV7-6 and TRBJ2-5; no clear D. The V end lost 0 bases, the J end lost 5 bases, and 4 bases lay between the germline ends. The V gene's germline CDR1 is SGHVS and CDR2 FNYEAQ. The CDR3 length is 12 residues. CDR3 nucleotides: TGTGCCAGCAGCTTAGCGCGTGAGACCCAGTACTTC. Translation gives CASSLARETQYF.